The rows below give T cell receptor beta chains drawn from one sample of a study of identical twins. TCRdb used MiXCR to reprocess the 5' RACE reads, holding one entry per CDR3 protein. The sample includes some 630,000 distinct CDR3 sequences, around 7.5% of them seen just once. Another study also made use of these data, one on yellow fever vaccine responses in identical twins.

The sample consisted of PBMCs. The source of these receptors is a young woman in good health. CDR3s leave out the opening cysteine and the closing phenylalanine or tryptophan. Fields, in order: J gene, V gene, CDR3 protein.

TRBJ2-2	TRBV29-1	STGQLTGELF
TRBJ1-5	TRBV12-3/TRBV12-4	ASSLAGPFQPQH
TRBJ1-1	TRBV27	ASSPSTGWDTEAF
TRBJ2-2	TRBV6-4	ASSESAGMRTGELF
TRBJ1-1	TRBV24-1	ATTTGMNTEAF
TRBJ2-7	TRBV7-8	ASSGTGNSYEQY
TRBJ2-2	TRBV7-8	ASSSTGGLGELF
TRBJ2-3	TRBV3-1	ASSLYTSGNTDTQY
TRBJ2-4	TRBV10-3	AISDMRDIQY
TRBJ2-1	TRBV29-1	SVEQQGRIQNEQF
TRBJ1-2	TRBV20-1	SAVTGRFGGYT
TRBJ2-1	TRBV5-1	ASSLLASGSSYNEQF
TRBJ1-5	TRBV20-1	SAREQGNQPQH
TRBJ2-5	TRBV12-3/TRBV12-4	ASSPLRAQETQY
TRBJ1-5	TRBV18	ASSRAGYQPQH
TRBJ2-7	TRBV5-1	ASSLVWDTPYEQY
TRBJ1-2	TRBV12-3/TRBV12-4	ASSLEFRVPHYGYT
TRBJ2-2	TRBV7-3	ASSVHANTGELF
TRBJ2-5	TRBV14	ASSRTRDSGMYQETQY
TRBJ2-1	TRBV10-2	ASSDERGANNEQF
TRBJ1-2	TRBV20-1	SASTGTPSEGYT
TRBJ1-2	TRBV20-1	SARGGVGYGYT
TRBJ1-3	TRBV7-9	ASSQDSSGNTIY
TRBJ2-3	TRBV7-6	ASSFELSGGTDTQY
TRBJ1-2	TRBV10-2	ASSESWGNYGYT
TRBJ2-1	TRBV28	ATQGAGDYEQF
TRBJ2-5	TRBV12-3/TRBV12-4	ASRAGGSQETQY
TRBJ1-4	TRBV5-1	ASSELSLGEKLF
TRBJ2-1	TRBV15	ATSRDELARWGNNEQF
TRBJ2-1	TRBV3-1	ASSHRGGGRAYNEQF
TRBJ2-3	TRBV7-3	ASSPNSGTSGRLDTQY
TRBJ2-4	TRBV12-3/TRBV12-4	ASSAPTSAAKNIQY
TRBJ2-6	TRBV5-1	ASSLAPGANVLT
TRBJ1-1	TRBV20-1	SARDGATDGGNTEAF
TRBJ2-5	TRBV28	ASSFRPPPQETQY
TRBJ1-1	TRBV4-1	ASSQEGQGSSGAF
TRBJ2-7	TRBV6-5	ASSYSKLAGAGEQY
TRBJ2-2	TRBV27	ASSFGASTGELF